These T cell receptor beta chains were read from a single sample in a study of OX40 agonist ivuxolimab in advanced cancers. This table comes from immunoSEQ multiplex PCR, and its TCRdb copy is limited to in-frame clones, with some not included. Of about 51,000 clones in the sample, about 80% were seen once. Sample: CD4+ or CD8+ T cells sorted from blood, taken in a trial of the OX40 agonist ivuxolimab. The receptors were sampled from an adult with an advanced solid tumor such as melanoma, head and neck, liver or kidney cancer. Each CDR3 is given with its conserved first and last residue. The D gene is left open where the match is weak.

D: .; J: TRBJ1-1; length: 14; V: TRBV27; CDR3: CASSWTQGNTEAFF; DNA: TGTGCCAGCAGTTGGACACAGGGGAACACTGAAGCTTTCTTT
D: .; J: TRBJ1-3; length: 14; V: TRBV5-6; CDR3: CASSLSSSGNTIYF; DNA: TGTGCCAGCAGCTTGTCCTCTTCTGGAAACACCATATATTTT
D: .; J: TRBJ1-3; length: 17; V: TRBV9; CDR3: CASSVGFTGRSGNTIYF; DNA: TGTGCCAGCAGCGTAGGGTTTACAGGGCGCTCTGGAAACACCATATATTTT
D: .; J: TRBJ2-7; length: 13; V: TRBV6-5; CDR3: CASGYPGTYEQYF; DNA: TGTGCCAGCGGTTACCCAGGAACCTACGAGCAGTACTTC
D: TRBD1; J: TRBJ1-6; length: 14; V: TRBV6-5; CDR3: CASSLGTEVSPLHF; DNA: TGTGCCAGCAGTCTAGGGACAGAGGTTTCACCCCTCCACTTT
D: TRBD1; J: TRBJ2-4; length: 16; V: TRBV11-3; CDR3: CASTYQSRQGGNIQYF; DNA: TGTGCCAGCACCTACCAGTCCCGACAGGGCGGGAACATTCAGTACTTC
D: TRBD1; J: TRBJ1-5; length: 18; V: TRBV7-2; CDR3: CASSLATGLGVSNQPQHF; DNA: TGTGCCAGCAGCTTGGCGACAGGGCTCGGGGTTAGCAATCAGCCCCAGCATTTT
D: TRBD1; J: TRBJ1-2; length: 13; V: TRBV5-1; CDR3: CASSQTGSYGYTF; DNA: TGCGCCAGCAGCCAGACAGGGTCTTATGGCTACACCTTC
D: .; J: TRBJ1-2; length: 14; V: TRBV5-5; CDR3: CASSPEGAWYGYTF; DNA: TGTGCCAGCAGCCCAGAGGGAGCGTGGTATGGCTACACCTTC
D: .; J: TRBJ1-2; length: 15; V: TRBV5-4; CDR3: CASSLSGAKNYGYTF; DNA: TGTGCCAGCAGCTTGTCGGGGGCTAAGAATTATGGCTACACCTTC
D: TRBD2; J: TRBJ2-3; length: 16; V: TRBV6-4; CDR3: CASSESSGGSTDTQYF; DNA: TGTGCCAGCAGTGAATCGTCGGGGGGTAGCACAGATACGCAGTATTTT
D: TRBD2; J: TRBJ2-1; length: 16; V: TRBV6-6; CDR3: CASSSWSSGEWSEQFF; DNA: TGTGCCAGCAGTTCCTGGTCTAGCGGGGAGTGGTCGGAGCAGTTCTTC
D: .; J: TRBJ2-3; length: 12; V: TRBV18; CDR3: CASSPTGDTQYF; DNA: TGTGCCAGCTCACCGACCGGAGATACGCAGTATTTT